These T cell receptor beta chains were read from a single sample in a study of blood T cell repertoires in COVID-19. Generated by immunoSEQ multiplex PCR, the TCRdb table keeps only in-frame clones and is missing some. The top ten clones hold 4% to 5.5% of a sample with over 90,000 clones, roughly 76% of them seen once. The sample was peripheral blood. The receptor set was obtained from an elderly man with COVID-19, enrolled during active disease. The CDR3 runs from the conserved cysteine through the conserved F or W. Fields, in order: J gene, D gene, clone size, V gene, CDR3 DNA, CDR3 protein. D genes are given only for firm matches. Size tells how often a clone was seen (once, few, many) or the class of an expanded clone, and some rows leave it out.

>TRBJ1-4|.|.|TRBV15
TGTGCCACCGGGCGACAGGCGCGGATTGAAAAACTGTTTTTT
CATGRQARIEKLFF
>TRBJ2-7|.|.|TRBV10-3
TGTGCCATCAGTGATAGGACTCATTCCTACGAGCAGTACTTC
CAISDRTHSYEQYF
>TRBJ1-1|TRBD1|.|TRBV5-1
TGCGCCAGCAGCTTGGTGGGACAGAGGAACACTGAAGCTTTCTTT
CASSLVGQRNTEAFF
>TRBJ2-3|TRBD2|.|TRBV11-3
TGTGCCAGCAGCCTCAGGACTAGCGGGGGCTCAGATACGCAGTATTTT
CASSLRTSGGSDTQYF
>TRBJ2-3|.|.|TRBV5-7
TGTGCCAGCAGTGGCTCCAGCACAGATACGCAGTATTTT
CASSGSSTDTQYF
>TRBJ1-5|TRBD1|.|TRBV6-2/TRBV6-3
TGTGCCAGCAGCCGACAGGGGTTAGGCAATCAGCCCCAGCATTTT
CASSRQGLGNQPQHF
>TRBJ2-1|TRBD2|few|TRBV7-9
TGTGCCAGCAGCTTAGGACTAGCGGGAGGTACGCAGTTCTTC
CASSLGLAGGTQFF
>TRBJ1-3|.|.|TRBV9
TGTGCCAGCAGCGAGGGGATGGGGCTCGGAAACACCATATATTTT
CASSEGMGLGNTIYF
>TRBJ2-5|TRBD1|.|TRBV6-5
TGTGCCAGCAGTCAAATGACAGGGATCCAAGAGACCCAGTACTTC
CASSQMTGIQETQYF
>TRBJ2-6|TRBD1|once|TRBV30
TGTGCCTGGGGAGTCCCAGGGGGCAGCTCTGGGGCCAACGTCCTGACTTTC
CAWGVPGGSSGANVLTF
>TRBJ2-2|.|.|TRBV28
TGTGCCAGCAGTTTATTACGCCCCGGGACATCGAACACCGGGGAGCTGTTTTTT
CASSLLRPGTSNTGELFF